Listed below are T cell receptor beta chains from one sample, sequenced in a study of T cell responses to AZD1222 COVID-19 vaccine. Method: immunoSEQ multiplex PCR; TCRdb's copy keeps in-frame clones and lacks some. The data hold about 76,000 clones, with roughly 90% observed a single time. Sequenced here: peripheral blood, sampled on day 0 of AZD1222 vaccination. The source of these receptors is an adult in good health. CDR3s include the opening cysteine and the closing phenylalanine or tryptophan. D genes are given only for firm matches. Part of the rows lack a size; the others show once, few, many or a class for expanded clones.

cdr3_length,j_call,clone_size,v_call,d_call,cdr3_aa,cdr3_nt
13,TRBJ2-1,NA,TRBV30,NA,CALTGGGRNEQFF,TGTGCCTTAACCGGAGGGGGCAGGAATGAGCAGTTCTTC
14,TRBJ1-1,NA,TRBV18,TRBD1,CASSRGQMNTEAFF,TGTGCCAGCTCAAGGGGACAGATGAACACTGAAGCTTTCTTT
11,TRBJ2-7,NA,TRBV4-2,NA,CASSAGYLQYF,TGTGCCAGCAGTGCGGGCTACTTGCAGTACTTC
16,TRBJ1-5,NA,TRBV7-8,NA,CASSLAGFLFNQPQHF,TGTGCCAGCAGCTTAGCGGGATTCTTGTTCAATCAGCCCCAGCATTTT
16,TRBJ1-2,NA,TRBV7-9,TRBD1,CASSSPYRGIGYGYTF,TGTGCCAGCAGCTCCCCCTACAGGGGGATCGGCTATGGCTACACCTTC
15,TRBJ1-3,NA,TRBV5-6,NA,CASTGPTLSGNTIYF,TGTGCCAGCACGGGACCCACTCTCTCTGGAAACACCATATATTTT
15,TRBJ2-2,few,TRBV5-1,TRBD1,CASSHRDRLSGELFF,TGCGCCAGCAGCCACCGGGACAGGCTCTCCGGGGAGCTGTTTTTT
13,TRBJ2-1,NA,TRBV12-3/TRBV12-4,NA,CASSTGTRNEQFF,TGTGCCAGCAGTACCGGGACTCGCAATGAGCAGTTCTTC
16,TRBJ1-2,NA,TRBV3-1/TRBV3-2,NA,CASSQAWERSTHGYTF,TGTGCCAGCAGCCAAGCTTGGGAGAGGTCCACTCATGGCTACACCTTC
12,TRBJ2-1,NA,TRBV15,TRBD2,CATSTSADEQFF,TGTGCCACCAGTACTAGCGCCGATGAGCAGTTCTTC
13,TRBJ1-1,NA,TRBV14,NA,CASSRGLNTEAFF,TGTGCCAGCAGCAGAGGGTTGAACACTGAAGCTTTCTTT
11,TRBJ2-7,once,TRBV3-1/TRBV3-2,NA,CASSQTLEQYF,TGTGCCAGCAGCCAAACTCTCGAGCAGTACTTC
15,TRBJ1-2,NA,TRBV5-5,TRBD1,CASSPDRGANYGYTF,TGTGCCAGCAGCCCCGACAGGGGAGCTAACTATGGCTACACCTTC
15,TRBJ1-6,NA,TRBV9,NA,CASSSTGGEGSPLHF,TGTGCCAGCAGCTCCACGGGTGGCGAAGGGTCACCCCTCCACTTT
12,TRBJ1-2,NA,TRBV2,NA,CASSGPNRVYTF,TGTGCCAGCAGTGGACCCAACAGGGTTTACACCTTC
14,TRBJ1-2,once,TRBV5-1,NA,CASSSPPTVRGYTF,TGCGCCAGCAGCTCACCGCCGACAGTGAGGGGCTACACCTTC
12,TRBJ1-3,NA,TRBV12-3/TRBV12-4,NA,CASSASGNTIYF,TGTGCCAGCAGCGCCAGTGGAAACACCATATATTTT
14,TRBJ2-5,NA,TRBV5-4,NA,CASSLGGPQETQYF,TGTGCCAGCAGCTTGGGAGGGCCCCAAGAGACCCAGTACTTC
13,TRBJ2-7,NA,TRBV7-9,TRBD1,CASSSTGPYEQYF,TGTGCCAGCAGCTCGACAGGGCCCTACGAGCAGTACTTC
14,TRBJ1-1,once,TRBV9,NA,CASSTELSFTEAFF,TGTGCCAGCAGCACCGAACTAAGTTTCACTGAAGCTTTCTTT
10,TRBJ2-5,NA,TRBV28,NA,CASSSGTQYF,TGTGCCAGCAGTTCCGGGACCCAGTACTTC
14,TRBJ1-6,few,TRBV3-1/TRBV3-2,NA,CASSQVVDGSPLHF,TGTGCCAGCAGCCAAGTCGTCGATGGATCACCCCTCCACTTT
15,TRBJ1-2,NA,TRBV5-1,NA,CASSLVTGAHYGYTF,TGCGCCAGCAGCTTGGTTACGGGGGCCCACTATGGCTACACCTTC
13,TRBJ2-5,NA,TRBV7-8,NA,CASSRTGWETQYF,TGTGCCAGCAGTCGTACAGGGTGGGAGACCCAGTACTTC
17,TRBJ2-2,NA,TRBV11-3,TRBD1,CASSLGRGRTSTGELFF,TGTGCCAGCAGCTTAGGCAGGGGGCGGACAAGCACCGGGGAGCTGTTTTTT